This T cell receptor (beta chain) appears in the sequencing data of a study of blood T cell repertoires in COVID-19. As for the study in general: Collection of acute and convalescent COVID-19 samples took place in the United States, Italy and Spain. PBMCs, B-cell-depleted T cells, or T cells provided the cDNA or gDNA that made up the material.

The CDR3 contains 13 residues. The germline gives CDR1 SEHNR, CDR2 FQNEAQ (reference sequence). Unmatched junction bases numbered 2, after V lost 5 bases and J lost 3 bases. Per the study methods: Scientists estimated how many nucleated cells there were by amplifying reference gene primers. Sequencing was performed with immunoSEQ multiplex PCR; in TCRdb, only in-frame clones are kept and a portion is missing. The DNA gave D and trimming, while V, J and clone size come from that table. The data hold about 290,000 clones, with around four fifths observed a single time. This TCR was recovered from a woman in her forties or fifties with active or convalescent COVID-19. The specimen was peripheral blood. This chain joins TRBV7-9 and TRBJ1-1; TRBD1 matches at 8 bases. As DNA, the CDR3 is TGTGCCAGCAGCACACAGGGGGACACTGAAGCTTTCTTT. Translating it yields CASSTQGDTEAFF.